The 19 T cell receptor beta chains presented below share a single source sample, sequenced in a study of identical twins. TCRdb passed the 5' RACE reads through MiXCR, listing each CDR3 protein once. This table has 1,800,000 or so distinct CDR3 sequences, 25% to 35% appearing once. The specimen sequenced was cord blood. The receptors shown here come from a newborn girl in good health.

This chain connects TRBV12-3 or TRBV12-4 to TRBJ2-2, with 7 bases fitting TRBD2. Trimming cost V 2 bases and J 4 bases; bases outside gene matches: 4. The CDR3 contains 15 residues. The CDR3 nucleotides are TGTGCCAGCAGTTTAAACGGGGGGATCACCGGGGAGCTGTTTTTT. Translation gives CASSLNGGITGELFF.

This clonotype was seen more than once but under ten times. The chain couples TRBV28 to TRBJ1-4; D not certain. CDR3 length: 14 residues. Trimming shortened V by 6 bases and J by 1 base, and 9 bases separated the two germline ends. Germline V gene lookup returns CDR1 MDHEN and CDR2 SYDVKM. The DNA of the CDR3 is TGTGCCAGCAGACACAAGGGAACTAATGAAAAACTGTTTTTT. Its translation: CASRHKGTNEKLFF. Combining the CDR3 with reference TRBV28 and TRBJ1-4 gives the whole variable domain DVKVTQSSRYLVKRTGEKVFLECVQDMDHENMFWYRQDPGLGLRLIYFSYDVKMKEKGDIPEGYSVSREKKERFSLILESASTNQTSMYLCASRHKGTNEKLFFGSGTQLSVL.

Only a few counts were recorded for this clonotype. CDR3: CASSLQLQGTNEQYF. The CDR3 nucleotides read TGTGCCAGCAGCCTACAATTACAGGGGACGAACGAGCAGTACTTC. The gene calls are TRBV4-2 and TRBJ2-7; the match to TRBD1 covers 7 bases. The length of the CDR3 is 15 residues. The V gene end was trimmed by 4 bases and the J gene end by 5 bases; junction bases not matched to a gene: 11. In germline, CDR1 is LGHNA, CDR2 YNFKEQ.

This chain joins TRBV5-1 and TRBJ1-2; D unresolved. CDR3 length equals 12 residues. Germline V lookup: CDR1 SGHRS, CDR2 YFSETQ. Trimming stripped 0 bases from V and 11 bases from J, with 11 bases between. CDR3 in DNA: TGCGCCAGCAGCTTGGACGACGTGAGTTACACCTTC. It is translated as CASSLDDVSYTF.

V and J are TRBV20-1 and TRBJ1-1; 8 bases line up with TRBD1. V was pared by 3 bases and J by 5 bases, with 8 bases of the junction left unmatched. The CDR3 totals 14 residues. CDR1 is DFQATT and CDR2 is SNEGSKA in the germline V gene (reference sequence). CDR3 nucleotide sequence: TGCAGTGCTAGTTTGGTCAGGGGGCGTACTGAAGCTTTCTTT. This codes for CSASLVRGRTEAFF.

The chain couples TRBV27 to TRBJ1-5; 7 bases are a match to TRBD1. CDR3 length equals 16 residues. Germline CDR1 is MNHEY and CDR2 is SMNVEV (reference sequence). The V segment lost 0 bases and the J segment 3 bases; nucleotides outside the gene matches: 5. For the CDR3, the DNA is TGTGCCAGCAGTTTATCGGGGGGACAGTACAATCAGCCCCAGCATTTT. It yields the protein CASSLSGGQYNQPQHF.

This clonotype was seen only once. The chain links TRBV4-2 to TRBJ2-7; TRBD2 matches 9 bases. In germline, CDR1 is LGHNA, CDR2 YNFKEQ. The V gene end was trimmed by 4 bases and the J gene end by 3 bases; junction bases not matched to a gene: 13. CDR3 length: 17 amino acids. The CDR3 spells CASSRALSGSKGYEQYF. Written as DNA, the CDR3 is TGTGCCAGCAGCCGAGCTCTTAGCGGGAGTAAGGGCTACGAGCAGTACTTC.

There are many counts of this clonotype. A much larger clonotype is one base distant, so this may be a read error. V gene TRBV12-3 or TRBV12-4 combines with J gene TRBJ2-7; D is possibly TRBD1 (7 bases). The CDR3 has 13 amino acids. Trimming stripped 6 bases from V and 0 bases from J, with 9 bases between. The CDR3 DNA reads as TGTGCCAGCAGGCGGGACAGCTCCTACGAGCAGTACTTC. Translating gives CASRRDSSYEQYF.

In its sample, this clonotype was seen a few times. The chain has TRBV3-1 and TRBJ1-2, with TRBD1 as a possible D gene (6 bases). Germline V CDR1 and CDR2: LGHDT, YNNKEL (reference sequence). Trimming took 4 bases from V and 0 from J, leaving 21 bases between them. This CDR3 has 18 residues. The CDR3 DNA reads as TGTGCCAGCAGCCGATTACCGGGACAACCACATCCTAACTATGGCTACACCTTC. This sequence encodes CASSRLPGQPHPNYGYTF.

V gene TRBV28 combines with J gene TRBJ1-6; D is possibly TRBD1 (5 bases). The germline V gene has CDR1 MDHEN and CDR2 SYDVKM. The CDR3 contains 12 residues. Between the trimmed V and J ends, which lost 7 bases and 10 bases, there was a span of 11 bases. CDR3 nucleotides: TGTGCCAGCACCCAATGGGGGTCACCCCTCCACTTT. This gives the protein CASTQWGSPLHF.

This clonotype was detected only a few times. The chain carries TRBV15 and TRBJ2-1; perhaps TRBD1 as D (5 bases). Germline values: CDR1 LNHNV, CDR2 YYDKDF (reference sequence). V was shortened by 5 bases and J by 9 bases, with 11 bases between the two germline ends. The CDR3 runs to 12 residues. Written as DNA, the CDR3 is TGTGCCACCAGCCGACAGCTTGTTGAGCAGTTCTTC. It codes for CATSRQLVEQFF.

In its sample, this clonotype was seen a few times. The chain carries TRBV5-1 and TRBJ1-2; possibly TRBD1 for D (5 bases). V lost 2 bases, J lost 7 bases, and 21 bases lay in between. CDR1 is SGHRS, CDR2 YFSETQ, per germline. The CDR3 has 16 amino acids. The CDR3 coding sequence is TGCGCCAGCAGCTTCGTAGGGGCAGATCTAAGGAGTGGCTACACCTTC. This sequence encodes CASSFVGADLRSGYTF.

This clonotype was observed a few times. The chain uses TRBV6-6 and TRBJ1-6, with 7 nucleotides matching TRBD1. J lost 6 bases, V lost 8 bases, and 7 bases had no gene match. The germline V gene has CDR1 MNHNY and CDR2 SVGAGI (reference sequence). The CDR3 runs 14 residues. The CDR3 loop is CASLPGQLNSPLHF. The CDR3 DNA reads as TGTGCCAGCCTACCGGGACAGCTTAATTCACCCCTCCACTTT.

In its sample, this clonotype was seen a few times. The chain recombines TRBV20-1 with TRBJ2-3; 11 bases fit TRBD2. This CDR3 contains 15 residues. J lost 4 bases, V lost 3 bases, and 6 bases had no gene match. The V gene's germline CDR1 is DFQATT and CDR2 SNEGSKA (reference sequence). The CDR3: CSASPGTSGSDTQYF. CDR3 DNA: TGCAGTGCTAGTCCCGGGACTAGCGGTTCAGATACGCAGTATTTT.

The chain links TRBV6-6 to TRBJ2-5, with D possibly being TRBD1 (6 bases). V lost 5 bases to trimming and J lost 2 bases, with 18 bases between them. Germline V gene data show CDR1 as MNHNY and CDR2 as SVGAGI (reference sequence). The CDR3 is 16 amino acids. This CDR3 reads CASSTGTAGGQETQYF. In DNA, the CDR3 is TGTGCCAGCAGTACAGGGACCGCCGGCGGACAAGAGACCCAGTACTTC.

This clonotype was observed at least ten times. The chain uses TRBV6-5 and TRBJ1-2, with a possible D match to TRBD1 (5 bases). V was pared by 7 bases and J by 2 bases, with 8 bases between. Germline assignment: CDR1 MNHEY and CDR2 SVGAGI. This CDR3 comprises 12 residues. The CDR3 sequence: CASIGQNYGYTF. CDR3 DNA: TGTGCCAGCATTGGACAAAACTATGGCTACACCTTC.

This clonotype was found a few times. This chain uses TRBV7-2 with TRBJ2-5; 10 positions match TRBD1. The germline gives CDR1 SGHTA, CDR2 FQGNSA. Trimming at V came to 2 bases and at J to 4 bases, leaving 7 bases not matched to a gene. There are 16 residues in the CDR3. The CDR3 nucleotides read TGTGCCAGCAGCTTACAAATGGGACAGGGGCGAGAGACCCAGTACTTC. It codes for CASSLQMGQGRETQYF.

This sequence joins TRBV20-1 and TRBJ1-5; possible D gene TRBD1, 5 bases. The CDR3 spans 14 residues. V was clipped by 2 bases and J by 3 bases, with 11 bases between them. From germline, CDR1 is DFQATT and CDR2 SNEGSKA (reference sequence). DNA of the CDR3: TGCAGTGCTAGATGGGGCCCCCTCAATCAGCCCCAGCATTTT. This gives the protein CSARWGPLNQPQHF.

The chain couples TRBV5-1 to TRBJ2-3, with TRBD2 matching 12 bases. This CDR3 contains 16 residues. Germline V gene data show CDR1 as SGHRS and CDR2 as YFSETQ. With 4 bases clipped from V and 5 bases from J, the junction kept 8 bases outside the gene matches. CDR3 in DNA: TGCGCCAGCAGCACAGCTAGCGGGAGGGCCGGAGATACGCAGTATTTT. Amino acid sequence: CASSTASGRAGDTQYF. The variable domain in full, with the rest retrieved from reference TRBV5-1 and TRBJ2-3, is KAGVTQTPRYLIKTRGQQVTLSCSPISGHRSVSWYQQTPGQGLQFLFEYFSETQRNKGNFPGRFSGRQFSNSRSEMNVSTLELGDSALYLCASSTASGRAGDTQYFGPGTRLTVL.